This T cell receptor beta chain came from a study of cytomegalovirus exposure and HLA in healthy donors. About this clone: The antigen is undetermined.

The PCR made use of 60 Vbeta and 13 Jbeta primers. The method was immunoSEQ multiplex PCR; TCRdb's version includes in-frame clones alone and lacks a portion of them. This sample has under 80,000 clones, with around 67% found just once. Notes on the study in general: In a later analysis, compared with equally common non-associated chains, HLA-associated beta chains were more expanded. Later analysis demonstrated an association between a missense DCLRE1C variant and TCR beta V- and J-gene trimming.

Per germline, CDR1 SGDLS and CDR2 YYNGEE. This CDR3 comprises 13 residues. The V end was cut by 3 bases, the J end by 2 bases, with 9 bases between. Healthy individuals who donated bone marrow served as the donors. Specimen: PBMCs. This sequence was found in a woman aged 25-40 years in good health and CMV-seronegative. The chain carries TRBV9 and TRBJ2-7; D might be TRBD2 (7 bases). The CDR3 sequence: CASSEGGAYEQYF. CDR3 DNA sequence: TGTGCCAGCAGCGAAGGGGGGGCCTACGAGCAGTACTTC.